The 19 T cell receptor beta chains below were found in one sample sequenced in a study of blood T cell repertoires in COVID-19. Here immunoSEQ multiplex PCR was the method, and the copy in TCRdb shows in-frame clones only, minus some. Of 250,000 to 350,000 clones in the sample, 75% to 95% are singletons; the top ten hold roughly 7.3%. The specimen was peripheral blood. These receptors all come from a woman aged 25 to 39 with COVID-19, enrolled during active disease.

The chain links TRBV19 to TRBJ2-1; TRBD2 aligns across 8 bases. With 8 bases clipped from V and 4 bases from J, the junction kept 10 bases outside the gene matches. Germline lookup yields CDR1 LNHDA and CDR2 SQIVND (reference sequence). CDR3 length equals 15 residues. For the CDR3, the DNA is TGTGCCAGTGGACTAGCCGACGAGCCATACAATGAGCAGTTCTTC. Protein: CASGLADEPYNEQFF.

In nucleotides, the CDR3 is TGTGCCAGCAGCACGAGCCCCCGGAACTATCCGATTGAAAAACTGTTTTTT. It encodes CASSTSPRNYPIEKLFF. This chain joins TRBV11-2 and TRBJ1-4; D gene ambiguous. The CDR3 loop spans 17 amino acids. The V and J ends lost 5 bases and 7 bases respectively, with 23 bases between them. The germline V gene encodes CDR1 SGHAT and CDR2 FQNNGV.

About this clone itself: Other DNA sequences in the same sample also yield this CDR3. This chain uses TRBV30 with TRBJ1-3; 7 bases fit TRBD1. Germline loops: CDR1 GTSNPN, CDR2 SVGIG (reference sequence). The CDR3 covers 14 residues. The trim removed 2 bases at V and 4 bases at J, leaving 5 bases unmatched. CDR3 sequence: CAWSSAGGGNTIYF. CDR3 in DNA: TGTGCCTGGAGTTCTGCAGGGGGAGGAAACACCATATATTTT.

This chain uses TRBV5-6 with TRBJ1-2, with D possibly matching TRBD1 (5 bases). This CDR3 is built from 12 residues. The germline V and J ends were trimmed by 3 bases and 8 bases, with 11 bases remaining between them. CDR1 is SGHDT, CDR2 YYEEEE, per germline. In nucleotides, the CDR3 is TGTGCCAGCAGCTCCTACAGGTGGGGCTACACCTTC. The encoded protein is CASSSYRWGYTF.

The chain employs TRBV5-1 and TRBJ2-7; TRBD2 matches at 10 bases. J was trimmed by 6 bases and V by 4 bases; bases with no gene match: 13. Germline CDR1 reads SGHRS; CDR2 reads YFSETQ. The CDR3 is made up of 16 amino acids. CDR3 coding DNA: TGCGCCAGCAGCCCCCCGGGGCTAGCGGGAGAATTCGAGCAGTACTTC. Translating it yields CASSPPGLAGEFEQYF.

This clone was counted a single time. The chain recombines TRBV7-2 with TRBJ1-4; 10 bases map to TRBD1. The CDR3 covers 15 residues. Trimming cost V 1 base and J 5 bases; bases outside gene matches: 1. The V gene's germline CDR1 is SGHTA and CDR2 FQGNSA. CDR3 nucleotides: TGTGCCAGCAGCTTAGGGGGACAGGGGAATGAAAAACTGTTTTTT. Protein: CASSLGGQGNEKLFF.

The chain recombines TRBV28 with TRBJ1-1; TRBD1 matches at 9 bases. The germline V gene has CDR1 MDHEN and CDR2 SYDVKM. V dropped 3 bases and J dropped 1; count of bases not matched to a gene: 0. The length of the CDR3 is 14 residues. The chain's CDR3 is CASSLDRGNTEAFF. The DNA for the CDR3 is TGTGCCAGCAGTTTGGACAGGGGGAACACTGAAGCTTTCTTT.

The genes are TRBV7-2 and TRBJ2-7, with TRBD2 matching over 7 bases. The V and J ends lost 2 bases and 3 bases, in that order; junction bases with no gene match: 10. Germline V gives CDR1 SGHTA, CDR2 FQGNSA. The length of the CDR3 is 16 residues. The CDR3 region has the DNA TGTGCCAGCAGCTTAACTTCGGGACTACAATTCTACGAGCAGTACTTC. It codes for CASSLTSGLQFYEQYF.

The CDR3 coding sequence is TGCGCCAGCAGCAACCGGGACAGAAAAAACTATGGCTACACCTTC. Its translation: CASSNRDRKNYGYTF. The chain has TRBV5-1 and TRBJ1-2, with TRBD1 matching 7 bases. The CDR3 sequence is 15 residues long. V dropped 4 bases and J dropped 2; count of bases not matched to a gene: 8. Germline V gene lookup returns CDR1 SGHRS and CDR2 YFSETQ.

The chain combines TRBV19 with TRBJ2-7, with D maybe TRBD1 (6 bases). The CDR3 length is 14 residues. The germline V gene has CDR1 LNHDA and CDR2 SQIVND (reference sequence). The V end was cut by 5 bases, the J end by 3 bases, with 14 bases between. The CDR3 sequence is CASSPGQSYYEQYF. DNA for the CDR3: TGTGCCAGTAGTCCCGGACAGTCCTACTACGAGCAGTACTTC.

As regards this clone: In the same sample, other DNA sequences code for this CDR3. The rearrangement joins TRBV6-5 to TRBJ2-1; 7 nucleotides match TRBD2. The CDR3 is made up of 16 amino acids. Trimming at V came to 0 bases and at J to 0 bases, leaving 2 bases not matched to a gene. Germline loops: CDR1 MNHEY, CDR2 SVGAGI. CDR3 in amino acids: CASSYSWTSSYNEQFF. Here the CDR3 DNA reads TGTGCCAGCAGTTACTCGTGGACTAGCTCCTACAATGAGCAGTTCTTC.

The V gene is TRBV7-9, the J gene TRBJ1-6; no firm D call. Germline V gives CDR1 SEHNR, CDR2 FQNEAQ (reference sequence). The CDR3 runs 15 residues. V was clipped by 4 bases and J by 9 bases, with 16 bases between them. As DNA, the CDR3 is TGTGCCAGCAGCTCCGTTGGAGGGTTCGGTTCACCCCTCCACTTT. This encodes CASSSVGGFGSPLHF.

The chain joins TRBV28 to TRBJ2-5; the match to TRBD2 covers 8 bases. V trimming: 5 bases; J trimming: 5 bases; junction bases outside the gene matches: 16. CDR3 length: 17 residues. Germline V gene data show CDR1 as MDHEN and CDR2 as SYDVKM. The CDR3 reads CASSPLSAGGPMETQYF. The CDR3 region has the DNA TGTGCCAGCAGTCCGCTCAGCGCGGGAGGTCCGATGGAGACCCAGTACTTC.

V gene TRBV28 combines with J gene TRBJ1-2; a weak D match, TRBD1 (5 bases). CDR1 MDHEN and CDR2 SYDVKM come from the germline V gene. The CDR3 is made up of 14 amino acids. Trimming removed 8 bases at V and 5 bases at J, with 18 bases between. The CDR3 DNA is TGTGCCAGCTTTCAGTCCCGACAGCTTTATGGCTACACCTTC. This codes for CASFQSRQLYGYTF.

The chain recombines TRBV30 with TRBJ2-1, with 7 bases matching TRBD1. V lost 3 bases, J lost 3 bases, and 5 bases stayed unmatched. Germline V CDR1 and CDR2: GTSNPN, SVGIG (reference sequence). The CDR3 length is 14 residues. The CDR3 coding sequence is TGTGCCTGGAGACAGGGGCTGGTCTACAATGAGCAGTTCTTC. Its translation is CAWRQGLVYNEQFF.

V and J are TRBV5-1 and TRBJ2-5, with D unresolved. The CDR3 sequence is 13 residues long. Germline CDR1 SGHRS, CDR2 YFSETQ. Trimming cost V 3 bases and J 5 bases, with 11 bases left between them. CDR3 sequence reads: CASSSMPGETQYF. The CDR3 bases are TGCGCCAGCAGCTCAATGCCCGGGGAGACCCAGTACTTC.

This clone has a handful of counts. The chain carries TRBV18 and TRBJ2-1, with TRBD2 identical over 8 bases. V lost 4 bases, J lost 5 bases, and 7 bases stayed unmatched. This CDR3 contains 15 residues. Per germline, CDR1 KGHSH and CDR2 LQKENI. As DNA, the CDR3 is TGTGCCAGCTCACTAGTTAGCGGGACGAACAATGAGCAGTTCTTC. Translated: CASSLVSGTNNEQFF.

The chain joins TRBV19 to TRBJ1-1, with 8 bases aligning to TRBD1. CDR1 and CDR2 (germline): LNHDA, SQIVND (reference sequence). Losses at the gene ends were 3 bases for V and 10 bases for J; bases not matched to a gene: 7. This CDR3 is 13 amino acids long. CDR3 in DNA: TGTGCCAGTAGTATGAGGGACAGGTTTGGAGCTTTCTTT. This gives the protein CASSMRDRFGAFF.

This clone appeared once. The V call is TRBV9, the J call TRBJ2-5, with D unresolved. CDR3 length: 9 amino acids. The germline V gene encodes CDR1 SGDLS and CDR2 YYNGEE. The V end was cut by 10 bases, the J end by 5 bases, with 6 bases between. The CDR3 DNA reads TGTGCCCCGGGTGAGACCCAGTACTTC. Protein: CAPGETQYF.